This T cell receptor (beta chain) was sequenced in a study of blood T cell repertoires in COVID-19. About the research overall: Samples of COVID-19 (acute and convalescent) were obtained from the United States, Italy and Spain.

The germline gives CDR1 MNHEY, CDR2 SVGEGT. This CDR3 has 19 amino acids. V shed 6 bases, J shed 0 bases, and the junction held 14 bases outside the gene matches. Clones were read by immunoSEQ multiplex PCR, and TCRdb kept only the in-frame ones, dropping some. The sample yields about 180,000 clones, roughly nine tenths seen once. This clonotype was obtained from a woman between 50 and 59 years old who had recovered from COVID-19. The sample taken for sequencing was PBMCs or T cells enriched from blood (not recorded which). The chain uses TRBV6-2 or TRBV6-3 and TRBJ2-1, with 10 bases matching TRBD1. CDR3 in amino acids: CASSPTGQGGVSSYNEQFF. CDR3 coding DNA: TGTGCCAGCAGCCCAACCGGACAGGGGGGTGTGAGCTCCTACAATGAGCAGTTCTTC.